These T cell receptor beta chains were read from a single sample in a study of T cell repertoires in cytomegalovirus infection. TCRdb re-analysed the reads in MiXCR, keeping a single row per CDR3 protein. The sample has over 450,000 distinct CDR3 sequences; around 11% are singletons. Sample: PBMCs. The receptors come from a human donor in good health (CMV status not recorded). Some clones in this sample may be carry-over from other donors' samples. The CDR3 runs from the conserved cysteine through the conserved F or W. A D gene is named only where the DNA matches it firmly. Clone size appears in some rows only: once, few, many, or a class for an expanded clone.

abundance: many
j_gene: TRBJ1-5
v_gene: TRBV19
d_gene: TRBD1
CDR3aa: CASSTRTGGNQPQHF
CDR3nt: TGTGCCAGTAGTACTCGGACAGGGGGCAATCAGCCCCAGCATTTT

abundance: many
j_gene: TRBJ1-1
v_gene: TRBV28
d_gene: -
CDR3aa: CASSFGDLGTEAFF
CDR3nt: TGTGCCAGCAGTTTCGGAGATCTAGGGACTGAAGCTTTCTTT

abundance: many
j_gene: TRBJ2-7
v_gene: TRBV7-2
d_gene: -
CDR3aa: CASSLEVFSYEQYF
CDR3nt: TGTGCCAGCAGCTTAGAAGTATTCTCCTACGAGCAGTACTTC

abundance: many
j_gene: TRBJ1-5
v_gene: TRBV2
d_gene: -
CDR3aa: CATAQGGDSNQPQHF
CDR3nt: TGTGCCACAGCCCAGGGCGGGGATAGCAATCAGCCCCAGCATTTT

abundance: -
j_gene: TRBJ1-5
v_gene: TRBV5-1
d_gene: -
CDR3aa: CASSLEVDQPQHF
CDR3nt: TGCGCCAGCAGCTTGGAAGTCGATCAGCCCCAGCATTTT

abundance: many
j_gene: TRBJ1-1
v_gene: TRBV7-2
d_gene: -
CDR3aa: CASSLLLGANTEAFF
CDR3nt: TGTGCCAGCAGCTTATTACTGGGGGCGAACACTGAAGCTTTCTTT

abundance: few
j_gene: TRBJ2-7
v_gene: TRBV29-1
d_gene: -
CDR3aa: CSVEEQFSEQYF
CDR3nt: TGCAGCGTTGAAGAACAGTTCTCCGAGCAGTACTTC

abundance: -
j_gene: TRBJ2-7
v_gene: TRBV20-1
d_gene: -
CDR3aa: CSARYSSYEQYF
CDR3nt: TGCAGTGCTAGGTACAGCTCCTACGAGCAGTACTTC

abundance: -
j_gene: TRBJ2-4
v_gene: TRBV20-1
d_gene: -
CDR3aa: CSAPEPRWAKNIQYF
CDR3nt: TGCAGTGCTCCAGAACCTAGGTGGGCCAAAAACATTCAGTACTTC

abundance: many
j_gene: TRBJ2-7
v_gene: TRBV7-9
d_gene: -
CDR3aa: CASSLKVNEQYF
CDR3nt: TGTGCCAGCAGCTTGAAGGTCAACGAGCAGTACTTC

abundance: -
j_gene: TRBJ2-2
v_gene: TRBV19
d_gene: -
CDR3aa: CASRHRSITNTGELFF
CDR3nt: TGTGCCAGTAGGCACAGGTCTATCACGAACACCGGGGAGCTGTTTTTT

abundance: -
j_gene: TRBJ1-5
v_gene: TRBV2
d_gene: TRBD1
CDR3aa: CASKGQGGNQPQHF
CDR3nt: TGTGCCAGCAAGGGACAGGGCGGCAATCAGCCCCAGCATTTT

abundance: many
j_gene: TRBJ1-6
v_gene: TRBV12-3/TRBV12-4
d_gene: -
CDR3aa: CASSLWAVNSPLHF
CDR3nt: TGTGCCAGCAGTTTATGGGCAGTGAATTCACCCCTCCACTTT

abundance: many
j_gene: TRBJ2-2
v_gene: TRBV5-1
d_gene: TRBD1
CDR3aa: CASSLAGTGGNTGELFF
CDR3nt: TGCGCCAGCAGCTTGGCCGGGACAGGGGGGAACACCGGGGAGCTGTTTTTT

abundance: few
j_gene: TRBJ1-1
v_gene: TRBV9
d_gene: -
CDR3aa: CASSSFNTEAFF
CDR3nt: TGTGCCAGCAGCTCCTTCAACACTGAAGCTTTCTTT

abundance: -
j_gene: TRBJ2-1
v_gene: TRBV29-1
d_gene: -
CDR3aa: CSVSPSGPSNEQFF
CDR3nt: TGCAGCGTAAGCCCGTCTGGCCCCTCCAATGAGCAGTTCTTC

abundance: many
j_gene: TRBJ2-1
v_gene: TRBV4-2
d_gene: TRBD2
CDR3aa: CASSQVSFRGRVGEQFF
CDR3nt: TGTGCCAGCAGCCAAGTGTCCTTTCGCGGGAGGGTCGGTGAGCAGTTCTTC

abundance: many
j_gene: TRBJ2-7
v_gene: TRBV10-3
d_gene: TRBD1
CDR3aa: CAIRQSGTGLDEQYF
CDR3nt: TGTGCCATCAGACAATCCGGGACAGGGCTAGACGAGCAGTACTTC

abundance: -
j_gene: TRBJ1-1
v_gene: TRBV5-1
d_gene: -
CDR3aa: CASSLWGEVVEAFF
CDR3nt: TGCGCCAGCAGCTTGTGGGGGGAAGTAGTTGAAGCTTTCTTT

abundance: few
j_gene: TRBJ1-2
v_gene: TRBV19
d_gene: -
CDR3aa: CASRRGRNYGYTF
CDR3nt: TGTGCCAGTAGGCGGGGGCGAAACTATGGCTACACCTTC

abundance: -
j_gene: TRBJ1-1
v_gene: TRBV12-3/TRBV12-4
d_gene: -
CDR3aa: CASSLTRTGDAEAFF
CDR3nt: TGTGCCAGCAGTTTAACACGGACGGGGGACGCTGAAGCTTTCTTT

abundance: many
j_gene: TRBJ2-1
v_gene: TRBV6-2/TRBV6-3
d_gene: TRBD2
CDR3aa: CASSRSGRPYNEQFF
CDR3nt: TGTGCCAGCAGTCGCAGCGGGAGGCCCTACAATGAGCAGTTCTTC

abundance: few
j_gene: TRBJ2-2
v_gene: TRBV3-1
d_gene: -
CDR3aa: CASSQGSGGSSTGELFF
CDR3nt: TGTGCCAGCAGCCAAGGGTCCGGGGGCAGTAGCACCGGGGAGCTGTTTTTT

abundance: many
j_gene: TRBJ2-1
v_gene: TRBV28
d_gene: TRBD2
CDR3aa: CASFGLAGGGRNEQFF
CDR3nt: TGTGCCAGCTTCGGACTAGCGGGAGGCGGCCGTAATGAGCAGTTCTTC

abundance: many
j_gene: TRBJ2-1
v_gene: TRBV7-3
d_gene: TRBD2
CDR3aa: CASSTPPQREGAYEQFF
CDR3nt: TGTGCCAGCAGCACCCCCCCCCAGCGGGAGGGAGCCTATGAGCAGTTCTTC

abundance: -
j_gene: TRBJ1-1
v_gene: TRBV6-2/TRBV6-3
d_gene: -
CDR3aa: CASSRGREAFF
CDR3nt: TGTGCCAGCAGTAGGGGAAGGGAAGCTTTCTTT

abundance: few
j_gene: TRBJ2-2
v_gene: TRBV20-1
d_gene: TRBD1
CDR3aa: CSARALSRGPSTGELFF
CDR3nt: TGCAGTGCTAGAGCTCTGAGTAGGGGGCCGAGCACCGGGGAGCTGTTTTTT

abundance: -
j_gene: TRBJ2-3
v_gene: TRBV4-1
d_gene: -
CDR3aa: CASSQGGGLFLTDTQYF
CDR3nt: TGCGCCAGCAGCCAGGGGGGAGGACTCTTTTTGACAGATACGCAGTATTTT

abundance: many
j_gene: TRBJ2-7
v_gene: TRBV7-2
d_gene: TRBD2
CDR3aa: CASSFTSGISYEQYF
CDR3nt: TGTGCCAGCAGCTTTACTAGCGGGATATCCTACGAGCAGTACTTC

abundance: many
j_gene: TRBJ2-7
v_gene: TRBV6-1
d_gene: -
CDR3aa: CASSGFLYYEQYF
CDR3nt: TGTGCCAGCAGTGGTTTCCTATACTACGAGCAGTACTTC

abundance: -
j_gene: TRBJ2-7
v_gene: TRBV13
d_gene: -
CDR3aa: CASSTFSGPEFYEQYF
CDR3nt: TGTGCCAGCAGTACATTTTCAGGGCCGGAGTTCTACGAGCAGTACTTC

abundance: many
j_gene: TRBJ1-2
v_gene: TRBV7-2
d_gene: -
CDR3aa: CASSLGSHYGYTF
CDR3nt: TGTGCCAGCAGCTTAGGGTCTCACTATGGCTACACCTTC

abundance: -
j_gene: TRBJ1-1
v_gene: TRBV24-1
d_gene: -
CDR3aa: CATKGKGSLGAFF
CDR3nt: TGTGCCACCAAGGGTAAGGGGTCCTTGGGAGCTTTCTTT

abundance: many
j_gene: TRBJ2-1
v_gene: TRBV12-3/TRBV12-4
d_gene: -
CDR3aa: CASSHSLGLNEQFF
CDR3nt: TGTGCCAGCAGTCATAGTCTGGGGTTGAATGAGCAGTTCTTC